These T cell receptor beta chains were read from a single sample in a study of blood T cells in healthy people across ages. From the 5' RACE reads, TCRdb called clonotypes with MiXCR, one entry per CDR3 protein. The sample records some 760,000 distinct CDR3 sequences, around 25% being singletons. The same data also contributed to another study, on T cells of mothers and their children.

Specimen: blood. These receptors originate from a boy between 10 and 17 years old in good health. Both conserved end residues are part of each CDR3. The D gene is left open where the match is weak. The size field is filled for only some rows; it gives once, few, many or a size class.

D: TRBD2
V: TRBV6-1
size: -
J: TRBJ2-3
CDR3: CASSELAGGPSWPDTQYF
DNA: TGTGCCAGCAGTGAACTAGCGGGAGGGCCCTCGTGGCCAGATACGCAGTATTTT

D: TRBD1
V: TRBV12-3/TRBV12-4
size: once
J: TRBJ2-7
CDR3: CASGSTGPYEQYF
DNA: TGTGCCAGCGGGTCGACAGGGCCCTACGAGCAGTACTTC

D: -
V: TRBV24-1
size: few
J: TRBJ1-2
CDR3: CATSDDRYGYTF
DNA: TGTGCCACCAGTGATGACAGATATGGCTACACCTTC

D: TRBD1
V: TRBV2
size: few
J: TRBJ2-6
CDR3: CASNPRDSGANVLTF
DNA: TGTGCCAGCAACCCCCGGGACAGTGGGGCCAACGTCCTGACTTTC

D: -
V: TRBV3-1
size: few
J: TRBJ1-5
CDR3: CASSQTGDSNQPQHF
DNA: TGTGCCAGCAGCCAGACAGGAGATAGCAATCAGCCCCAGCATTTT

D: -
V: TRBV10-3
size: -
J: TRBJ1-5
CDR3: CAISRGYGDGNQPQHF
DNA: TGTGCCATCAGTCGGGGGTATGGAGACGGCAATCAGCCCCAGCATTTT

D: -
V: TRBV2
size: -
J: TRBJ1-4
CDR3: CASTDLTGDEKLFF
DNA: TGTGCCAGCACCGATTTAACCGGGGATGAAAAACTGTTTTTT

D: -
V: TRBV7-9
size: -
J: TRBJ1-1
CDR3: CASSSNRVDTEAFF
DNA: TGTGCCAGCAGCTCCAACAGGGTTGACACTGAAGCTTTCTTT

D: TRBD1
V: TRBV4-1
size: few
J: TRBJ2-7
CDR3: CASSQADRSSYEQYF
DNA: TGCGCCAGCAGCCAAGCGGACAGGAGCTCCTACGAGCAGTACTTC

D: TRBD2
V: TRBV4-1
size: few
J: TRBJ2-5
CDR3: CASSQSGGAPQETQYF
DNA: TGCGCCAGCAGCCAAAGCGGGGGGGCCCCTCAAGAGACCCAGTACTTC

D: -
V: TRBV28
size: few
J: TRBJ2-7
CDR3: CASSLGPSDELYEQYF
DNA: TGTGCCAGCAGTTTAGGCCCGTCGGACGAGTTGTACGAGCAGTACTTC

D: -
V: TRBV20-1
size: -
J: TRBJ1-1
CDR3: CSASLYEAEAFF
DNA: TGCAGTGCTAGCCTATACGAGGCTGAAGCTTTCTTT

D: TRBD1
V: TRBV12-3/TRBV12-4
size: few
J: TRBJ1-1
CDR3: CASSFVMGTANTEAFF
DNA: TGTGCCAGCAGTTTCGTGATGGGGACAGCGAACACTGAAGCTTTCTTT

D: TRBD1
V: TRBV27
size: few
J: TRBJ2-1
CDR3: CASNRDREDNEQFF
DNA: TGTGCCAGCAACCGGGACAGGGAAGACAATGAGCAGTTCTTC

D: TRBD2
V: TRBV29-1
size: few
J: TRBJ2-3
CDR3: CSSLSLAGTSTDTQYF
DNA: TGCAGCTCCCTTAGCCTAGCGGGGACGAGCACAGATACGCAGTATTTT

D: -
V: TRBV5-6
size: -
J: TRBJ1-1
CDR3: CASMKTGYTEAFF
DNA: TGTGCCAGCATGAAAACAGGTTACACTGAAGCTTTCTTT

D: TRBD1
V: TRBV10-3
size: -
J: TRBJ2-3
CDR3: CAISETKGASTDTQYF
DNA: TGTGCCATCAGTGAGACCAAGGGGGCTAGCACAGATACGCAGTATTTT

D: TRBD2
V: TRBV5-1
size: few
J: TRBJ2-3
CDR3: CASSSGGLAPTDTQYF
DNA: TGCGCCAGCAGCTCCGGGGGACTAGCCCCAACAGATACGCAGTATTTT

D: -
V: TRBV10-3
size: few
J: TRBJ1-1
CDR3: CAISESGLDTEAFF
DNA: TGTGCCATCAGTGAGTCTGGGTTAGACACTGAAGCTTTCTTT

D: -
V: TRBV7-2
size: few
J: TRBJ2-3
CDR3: CASSSGEHPDTQYF
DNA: TGTGCCAGCAGCTCGGGAGAGCACCCAGATACGCAGTATTTT

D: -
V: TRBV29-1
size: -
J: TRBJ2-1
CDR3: CSVDRSHNEQFF
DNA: TGCAGCGTTGATAGGAGTCACAATGAGCAGTTCTTC

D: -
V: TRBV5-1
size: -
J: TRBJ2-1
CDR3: CASTLHLDEQFF
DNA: TGCGCCAGCACCTTACATCTCGATGAGCAGTTCTTC

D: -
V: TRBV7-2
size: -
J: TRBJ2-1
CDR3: CASRLLGTNEQFF
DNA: TGTGCCAGCAGACTATTAGGGACTAATGAGCAGTTCTTC

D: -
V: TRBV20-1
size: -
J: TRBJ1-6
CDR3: CSARDWTVDNSPLHF
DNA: TGCAGTGCTAGAGATTGGACGGTGGATAATTCACCCCTCCACTTT

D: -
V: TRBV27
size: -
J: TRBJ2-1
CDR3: CASSNQLVSYNEQFF
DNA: TGTGCCAGCAGTAACCAACTAGTCTCCTACAATGAGCAGTTCTTC

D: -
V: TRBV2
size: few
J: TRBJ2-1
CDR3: CASSSPLTGDNEQFF
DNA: TGTGCCAGCAGTTCACCACTGACAGGAGACAATGAGCAGTTCTTC

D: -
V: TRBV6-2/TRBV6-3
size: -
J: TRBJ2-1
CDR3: CASSRPPGLTSSEQFF
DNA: TGTGCCAGCAGTCGACCTCCGGGACTTACATCAAGTGAGCAGTTCTTC

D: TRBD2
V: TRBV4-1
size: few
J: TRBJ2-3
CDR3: CASSLRTSGNTDTQYF
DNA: TGCGCCAGCAGCCTCCGGACTAGCGGAAACACAGATACGCAGTATTTT

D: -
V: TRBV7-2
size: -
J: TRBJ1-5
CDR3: CASSLAAYYSNQPQHF
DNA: TGTGCCAGCAGCTTAGCCGCATACTATAGCAATCAGCCCCAGCATTTT

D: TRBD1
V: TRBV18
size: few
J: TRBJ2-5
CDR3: CASSPQQGFGETQYF
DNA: TGTGCCAGCTCACCTCAACAGGGGTTTGGAGAGACCCAGTACTTC